The rows below give T cell receptor beta chains drawn from one sample of a study of T cell changes during pregnancy in multiple sclerosis. The assay was immunoSEQ multiplex PCR, and TCRdb's table has in-frame clones only and misses some. The sample consists of roughly 100,000 clones, around 94% of them appearing once. The specimen comprised peripheral blood, sampled after pregnancy. These receptor sequences come from a female donor with multiple sclerosis, enrolled in a pregnancy study. The CDR3 runs from the conserved cysteine through the conserved F or W. Each record gives: V gene, J gene, D gene, CDR3 protein. The D gene is left open where the match is weak.

TRBV7-2,TRBJ2-1,TRBD1,CASLPLGQGGNEQFF
TRBV25-1,TRBJ1-3,NA,CASSESGANTIYF
TRBV19,TRBJ2-7,NA,CASSIRTIPYEQYF
TRBV25-1,TRBJ1-4,NA,CASSPPTGNNEKLFF
TRBV4-1,TRBJ1-1,NA,CASSHSGFGTEAFF
TRBV15,TRBJ2-5,TRBD1,CATSTDRGSETQYF
TRBV5-1,TRBJ2-6,NA,CASSSAGVPGANVLTF
TRBV7-2,TRBJ2-3,NA,CASSPESGPGGTDTQYF
TRBV7-2,TRBJ2-7,TRBD2,CASSPQPRLAGLHSYEQYF
TRBV5-1,TRBJ2-5,TRBD2,CASSLLAGVGETQYF
TRBV19,TRBJ1-5,TRBD1,CASSTSGGRQPQHF
TRBV27,TRBJ2-1,TRBD2,CASSETSGRRRYNEQFF
TRBV18,TRBJ1-2,NA,CASSPSTDSYGYTF
TRBV6-6,TRBJ1-5,NA,CASSYGDNNQPQHF
TRBV5-1,TRBJ1-2,NA,CASSLGGSGSNYGYTF
TRBV29-1,TRBJ1-2,NA,CSVGSGLGIGYTF
TRBV5-4,TRBJ2-5,NA,CASSLGPGEGETQYF
TRBV28,TRBJ2-2,TRBD1,CASSRTGRISGELFF
TRBV9,TRBJ2-7,NA,CASSVGPREQYEQYF
TRBV2,TRBJ2-1,TRBD2,CASSVRGVAGDEQFF
TRBV11-2,TRBJ1-4,NA,CASSPVGSHSTNEKLFF
TRBV5-8,TRBJ2-1,NA,CASRPDRLYNEQFF
TRBV27,TRBJ2-7,NA,CASSFGGGDEQYF
TRBV5-4,TRBJ2-2,NA,CASSLGRENTGELFF
TRBV7-3,TRBJ1-1,NA,CASSPPRGEAFF
TRBV5-5,TRBJ1-4,NA,CASSLAGGEKLFF
TRBV6-1,TRBJ1-2,NA,CASSSREGAYGYTF
TRBV7-9,TRBJ1-2,TRBD1,CASSSRPISRGVVGYTF
TRBV18,TRBJ2-1,TRBD1,CASSPKTGPGEQFF
TRBV4-1,TRBJ2-2,TRBD2,CASSQSPGLDLSGELFF
TRBV19,TRBJ2-7,TRBD1,CASSQGQVSYEQYF
TRBV5-4,TRBJ1-1,NA,CASSLRGRNTEAFF
TRBV27,TRBJ2-7,NA,CASSSYGAGGDEQYF
TRBV5-1,TRBJ2-1,NA,CASTDLFAGSSYNEQFF
TRBV5-1,TRBJ1-1,NA,CASRTGFFSYGEAFF
TRBV28,TRBJ2-2,NA,CASRAAENTGELFF
TRBV5-1,TRBJ2-1,TRBD2,CASSLAGGGHNEQFF
TRBV7-3,TRBJ1-1,NA,CASSTQGQNTEAFF
TRBV15,TRBJ2-1,NA,CATSREAPSRSGNEQFF
TRBV18,TRBJ2-1,TRBD1,CASSPPGQSNNEQFF
TRBV7-2,TRBJ2-5,TRBD2,CASSLGGSGGAGETQYF
TRBV30,TRBJ1-1,NA,CAWATRAGAATEAFF
TRBV10-3,TRBJ2-3,TRBD2,CAVKPSGGTDTQYF
TRBV2,TRBJ1-5,NA,CASRVTGQPQHF
TRBV5-1,TRBJ1-2,NA,CASSTTTGNYGYTF
TRBV5-1,TRBJ2-7,TRBD2,CASSLSPGGYEQYF
TRBV2,TRBJ2-3,NA,CASSEYRPSTDTQYF
TRBV4-1,TRBJ2-5,TRBD1,CASSPRTGVETQYF
TRBV5-4,TRBJ2-7,TRBD1,CASSLTDRDYEQYF
TRBV4-2,TRBJ1-3,NA,CASSQDRSSGNTIYF
TRBV5-4,TRBJ2-7,NA,CASSQGAPSPYEQYF
TRBV28,TRBJ2-2,TRBD2,CASRSPRRASGRPTNTGELFF
TRBV6-1,TRBJ1-5,TRBD1,CASSGGTASQPQHF
TRBV6-6,TRBJ2-3,TRBD2,CAAWTSGSLGTQYF
TRBV5-1,TRBJ2-1,NA,CASSLEGLYYNEQFF